This is a list of T cell receptor beta chains from one sample in a study of blood T cell repertoires in COVID-19. The method was immunoSEQ multiplex PCR; TCRdb's version includes in-frame clones alone and lacks a portion of them. The table records approximately 230,000 clones, around 82% of them present only once. The specimen was peripheral blood. These receptors came from a woman aged 80 or over with active or convalescent COVID-19. Both conserved end residues are part of each CDR3. The order of the fields is CDR3 protein, CDR3 DNA, V gene, D gene, clone size, J gene. The D gene is left open where the match is weak. Clone size is not always given. Where it is, it says once, few, many or a class for expanded clones.

CDR3: CASSEVGTLFRF
DNA: TGTGCCAGCAGTGAAGTGGGCACCCTTTTTAGATTC
V: TRBV6-1
D: NA
size: NA
J: TRBJ2-4

CDR3: CSVTTTYEQYF
DNA: TGCAGCGTGACAACGACCTACGAGCAGTACTTC
V: TRBV29-1
D: NA
size: NA
J: TRBJ2-7

CDR3: CASSESTGRWETQYF
DNA: TGCGCCAGCAGTGAGTCGACTGGAAGGTGGGAGACCCAGTACTTC
V: TRBV10-1
D: NA
size: NA
J: TRBJ2-5

CDR3: CASSEREGPVSFYNEQFF
DNA: TGTGCCAGCAGTGAGCGGGAGGGCCCTGTTTCCTTCTACAATGAGCAGTTCTTC
V: TRBV6-4
D: TRBD2
size: once
J: TRBJ2-1

CDR3: CASSKDGSGRPPLYEQYF
DNA: TGTGCCAGCAGCAAAGATGGCAGCGGGAGGCCTCCTCTCTACGAGCAGTACTTC
V: TRBV21-1
D: NA
size: NA
J: TRBJ2-7

CDR3: CASSLARGSNYGYTF
DNA: TGTGCCAGCAGCTTGGCGCGCGGCAGTAACTATGGCTACACCTTC
V: TRBV5-4
D: NA
size: NA
J: TRBJ1-2

CDR3: CASSTGQRSAEQYF
DNA: TGCGCCAGCAGCACGGGACAGCGATCGGCCGAGCAGTACTTC
V: TRBV5-1
D: TRBD1
size: NA
J: TRBJ2-7

CDR3: CASSFTGVNYGYTF
DNA: TGTGCCAGCAGCTTCACAGGGGTGAACTATGGCTACACCTTC
V: TRBV5-5
D: TRBD1
size: NA
J: TRBJ1-2

CDR3: CASSLRGGTNQPQHF
DNA: TGTGCCAGCAGTTTACGCGGGGGGACGAATCAGCCCCAGCATTTT
V: TRBV28
D: NA
size: once
J: TRBJ1-5

CDR3: CASSQELGRVNEKLFF
DNA: TGTGCCAGCAGCCAAGAGTTGGGGAGGGTCAATGAAAAACTGTTTTTT
V: TRBV3-1/TRBV3-2
D: NA
size: NA
J: TRBJ1-4

CDR3: CASSPVFLVRREAFF
DNA: TGTGCCAGCAGCCCGGTTTTTTTGGTGAGGAGGGAAGCTTTCTTT
V: TRBV3-1/TRBV3-2
D: NA
size: once
J: TRBJ1-1

CDR3: CASSFPARGHTEAFF
DNA: TGTGCCAGCAGCTTTCCGGCCAGGGGTCACACTGAAGCTTTCTTT
V: TRBV5-6
D: NA
size: NA
J: TRBJ1-1

CDR3: CASSRGQGAQGQPQHF
DNA: TGTGCCAGCAGTCGGGGACAGGGGGCGCAGGGCCAGCCCCAGCATTTT
V: TRBV3-1/TRBV3-2
D: TRBD1
size: few
J: TRBJ1-5

CDR3: CASSIQGAGTEAFF
DNA: TGTGCCAGTAGTATCCAGGGGGCTGGCACTGAAGCTTTCTTT
V: TRBV19
D: TRBD1
size: NA
J: TRBJ1-1